This entry lists 10 T cell receptor beta chains sequenced from one sample in a study of blood T cell repertoires in COVID-19. Sequencing used immunoSEQ multiplex PCR; TCRdb keeps in-frame clones, though not all of them. The repertoire holds about 120,000 clones, about nine tenths seen once, with approximately 1.9% in the top ten. The source material was peripheral blood. The receptors shown here come from a human donor with active COVID-19. The donor label of this sample is uncertain.

The gene calls are TRBV5-5 and TRBJ2-1; 9 bases fit TRBD1. CDR3 size: 15 residues. Germline V gives CDR1 SGHKS, CDR2 YYEKEE (reference sequence). Trimming cost V 2 bases and J 7 bases; bases outside gene matches: 7. As DNA, the CDR3 is TGTGCCAGCAGCTTCCGGGACAGGGCAACTAATGAGCAGTTCTTC. It translates to CASSFRDRATNEQFF.

The rearrangement links TRBV7-9 to TRBJ2-5; D is possibly TRBD2 (6 bases). Deletions cut 2 bases from V and 5 bases from J, with 12 bases between. This CDR3 region has 14 residues. CDR1 and CDR2 from the germline V gene are SEHNR and FQNEAQ (reference sequence). This CDR3 reads CASSLFTGVETQYF. CDR3 in DNA: TGTGCCAGCAGCTTATTTACGGGGGTGGAGACCCAGTACTTC.

The genes are TRBV5-1 and TRBJ1-4; TRBD1 might be the D (6 bases). V gave up 3 bases and J gave up 3 bases, with 9 bases separating them. The CDR3 runs to 14 residues. Germline V gives CDR1 SGHRS, CDR2 YFSETQ. The CDR3 sequence is CASSYEGANEKLFF. CDR3 sequence (DNA): TGCGCCAGCAGCTACGAGGGGGCTAATGAAAAACTGTTTTTT.

CDR3 amino acids: CASSYFSRGYEQYF. The CDR3 DNA is TGTGCCAGCAGTTACTTCTCCAGGGGATACGAGCAGTACTTC. The chain couples TRBV6-5 to TRBJ2-7; D may be TRBD1 (6 bases). The CDR3 consists of 14 residues. CDR1 is MNHEY, CDR2 SVGAGI, per germline. V lost 1 base and J lost 4, with 11 bases in between.

The CDR3: CASSLGQGKYF. CDR3 nucleotide sequence: TGCGCCAGCAGCCTAGGACAGGGGAAGTACTTC. J is TRBJ2-7 and V is TRBV5-1; 9 nucleotides align to TRBD1. V shed 4 bases and J 11 bases; nucleotides not matched to a gene: 4. This CDR3 is 11 amino acids long. CDR1 is SGHRS, CDR2 YFSETQ, per germline.

The chain joins TRBV2 to TRBJ1-2; TRBD1 matches at 7 bases. Germline assignment: CDR1 SNHLY and CDR2 FYNNEI. The V gene end was trimmed by 8 bases and the J gene end by 0 bases; junction bases not matched to a gene: 12. The CDR3 length is 16 residues. CDR3 sequence: CASVRDRDLANYGYTF. CDR3 nucleotide sequence: TGTGCCAGCGTAAGGGACAGAGATTTAGCTAACTATGGCTACACCTTC. Filled out from reference TRBV2 and TRBJ1-2, the complete variable domain reads EPEVTQTPSHQVTQMGQEVILRCVPISNHLYFYWYRQILGQKVEFLVSFYNNEISEKSEIFDDQFSVERPDGSNFTLKIRSTKLEDSAMYFCASVRDRDLANYGYTFGSGTRLTVV.

The rearrangement joins TRBV4-3 to TRBJ2-1; 7 bases match TRBD1. The ends lost 1 base at V and 7 bases at J; junction bases unmatched: 10. Per the germline V gene, CDR1 is LGHNA and CDR2 is YSLEER. The CDR3 contains 16 residues. CDR3: CASSQVGRTGENEQFF. CDR3 nucleotide sequence: TGCGCCAGCAGCCAAGTGGGTCGGACAGGCGAAAATGAGCAGTTCTTC.

The V gene is TRBV6-4, the J gene TRBJ2-1; D gene unclear. Trimming cost V 3 bases and J 5 bases, with 11 bases left between them. The V gene's germline CDR1 is MRHNA and CDR2 SNTAGT. The CDR3 consists of 14 residues. CDR3 DNA sequence: TGTGCCAGCAGTGAAAGCCCTACGAACAATGAGCAGTTCTTC. This translates into CASSESPTNNEQFF.

V and J are TRBV7-9 and TRBJ2-5, with 12 bases aligning to TRBD2. CDR3 length equals 16 residues. J was trimmed by 6 bases and V by 5 bases; bases with no gene match: 10. Germline values: CDR1 SEHNR, CDR2 FQNEAQ (reference sequence). CDR3 bases: TGTGCCAGCAGCCTGCGGACTAGCGGGGAGGTAAAGACCCAGTACTTC. Protein product: CASSLRTSGEVKTQYF.

This chain connects TRBV7-3 to TRBJ2-3, with TRBD2 matching over 7 bases. CDR1 SGHTA and CDR2 FQGTGA come from the germline V gene. V shed 5 bases and J 0 bases; nucleotides not matched to a gene: 5. The CDR3 sequence is 15 residues long. The CDR3 DNA reads as TGTGCCAGCAGCCTACTAGCGATTAGCACAGATACGCAGTATTTT. Encoded protein: CASSLLAISTDTQYF.